One sample yielded the 6 T cell receptor beta chains listed below, sequenced in a study of CD8+ T cells in alopecia areata. Treatment specified: oral pan-JAK inhibitor, 5-10 mg twice daily. The sequencing template was cDNA reverse transcribed from extracted RNA. The protocol was immunoSEQ multiplex PCR, while the TCRdb copy is restricted to in-frame clones and leaves out a portion. Seen here are about 74,000 clones, 25% to 35% observed once, and the top ten hold more than 12%. Sequences were derived from CD8+ T cells sorted from blood, sampled at week 4, from a patient treated with tofacitinib. These receptors were obtained from a human donor with alopecia areata.

This chain joins TRBV19 and TRBJ1-5; possible D gene TRBD1, 6 bases. Germline loops: CDR1 LNHDA, CDR2 SQIVND (reference sequence). This CDR3 is built from 15 residues. V was clipped by 7 bases and J by 6 bases, with 19 bases between them. The CDR3 spells CASIGVGASGQPQHF. CDR3 DNA sequence: TGTGCCAGTATAGGGGTGGGGGCGTCCGGTCAGCCCCAGCATTTT.

In this sample, this clone turned up a few times. The V and J genes are TRBV30 and TRBJ1-2, with unresolved D. The CDR3 is made up of 15 amino acids. V lost 7 bases to trimming and J lost 4 bases, with 22 bases between them. Germline lookup yields CDR1 GTSNPN and CDR2 SVGIG (reference sequence). This CDR3 is CAFFGRPPGGYGYTF. The CDR3 DNA is TGTGCCTTCTTTGGAAGGCCTCCCGGTGGCTATGGCTACACCTTC.

This clone showed up just a few times. The chain employs TRBV5-1 and TRBJ1-2; D is unclear. The CDR3 runs 15 residues. Trimming left V 3 bases short and J 5 bases short, with 17 bases between. Germline CDR1 reads SGHRS; CDR2 reads YFSETQ. CDR3 DNA: TGCGCCAGCAGCTCAAGCGAAAGGGAGCGGTATGGCTACACCTTC. This translates into CASSSSERERYGYTF.

This chain links TRBV2 with TRBJ2-3, with a tentative D call TRBD2 (6 bases). CDR1 SNHLY and CDR2 FYNNEI come from the germline V gene. The CDR3 has 16 residues. The V end was cut by 2 bases, the J end by 3 bases, with 15 bases between. DNA of the CDR3: TGTGCCAGCAGTGAATATATTGGGACTTCAACAGATACGCAGTATTTT. This gives the protein CASSEYIGTSTDTQYF.

CDR3 DNA: TGCAGCGTTGAAAAGGGTGTCAAAAACATTCAGTACTTC. Translating it yields CSVEKGVKNIQYF. The V gene is TRBV29-1, the J gene TRBJ2-4; D remains ambiguous. Trimming removed 2 bases at V and 3 bases at J, with 8 bases between. Germline lookup yields CDR1 SQVTM and CDR2 ANQGSEA. This CDR3 comprises 13 residues. Full variable domain (outside the CDR3, taken from reference TRBV29-1 and TRBJ2-4): SAVISQKPSRDICQRGTSLTIQCQVDSQVTMMFWYRQQPGQSLTLIATANQGSEATYESGFVIDKFPISRPNLTFSTLTVSNMSPEDSSIYLCSVEKGVKNIQYFGAGTRLSVL.

The chain links TRBV10-3 to TRBJ1-3; D is unclear. V shed 0 bases and J shed 0 bases, with 12 bases lying between them. Germline V CDR1 and CDR2: ENHRY, SYGVKD. CDR3 length: 17 residues. The CDR3 nucleotides are TGTGCCATCAGTGAGTCTCCACGGGAAGACTCTGGAAACACCATATATTTT. Residues: CAISESPREDSGNTIYF.